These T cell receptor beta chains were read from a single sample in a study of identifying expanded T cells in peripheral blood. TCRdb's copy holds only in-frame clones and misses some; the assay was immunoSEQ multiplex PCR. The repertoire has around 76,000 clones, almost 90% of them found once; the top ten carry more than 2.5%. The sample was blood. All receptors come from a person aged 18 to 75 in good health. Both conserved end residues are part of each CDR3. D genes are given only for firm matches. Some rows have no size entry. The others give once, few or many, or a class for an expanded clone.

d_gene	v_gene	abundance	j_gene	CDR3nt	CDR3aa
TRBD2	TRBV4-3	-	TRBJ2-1	TGCGCCAGCAGCCATAAAGGGACTAGCGGGAGCCATGAGCAGTTCTTC	CASSHKGTSGSHEQFF
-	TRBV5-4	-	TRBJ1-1	TGTGCCAGCAGCTTAGGACCTAACACTGAAGCTTTCTTT	CASSLGPNTEAFF
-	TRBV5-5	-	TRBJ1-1	TGTGCCAGCAGCTTGAGGGGCGGGACACCCGACACTGAAGCTTTCTTT	CASSLRGGTPDTEAFF
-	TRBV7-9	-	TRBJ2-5	TGTGCCAGCAGCTCCCGTCAGGGTCGAGAAGAGACCCAGTACTTC	CASSSRQGREETQYF
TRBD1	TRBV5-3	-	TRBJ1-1	TGTGCCAGAAGCCCCGTCCCGGGACAGGGTTTGTGGAGTGAAGCTTTCTTT	CARSPVPGQGLWSEAFF
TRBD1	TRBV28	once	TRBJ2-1	TGTGCCAGCAGTTCGACAGGGTGGGCCTTGGAGGAGCAGTTCTTC	CASSSTGWALEEQFF
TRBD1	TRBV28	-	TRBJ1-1	TGTGCCAGCAGCCTTGACAGGGGGCCGACTGAAGCTTTCTTT	CASSLDRGPTEAFF
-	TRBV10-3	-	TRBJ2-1	TGTGCCATCCGTCGGGAGGGGGCGGCTAATGAGCAGTTCTTC	CAIRREGAANEQFF
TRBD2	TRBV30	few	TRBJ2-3	TGTGCCTGGAGTCTTAGCGGGGTGAGCACAGATACGCAGTATTTT	CAWSLSGVSTDTQYF
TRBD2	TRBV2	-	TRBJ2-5	TGTGCCAGCAGACCGACTAGCTCCCCGGGGACCCAGTACTTC	CASRPTSSPGTQYF
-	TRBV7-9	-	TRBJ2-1	TGTGCCAGCAGTCATCAGGGGCAGGGTACCTCCTACAATGAGCAGTTCTTC	CASSHQGQGTSYNEQFF
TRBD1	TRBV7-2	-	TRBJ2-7	TGTGCCAGCAGCTTAGCCCGGACAGGGACCGAGCAGTACTTC	CASSLARTGTEQYF
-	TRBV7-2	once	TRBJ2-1	TGTGCCAGCAGCTTAACCTATGAGCAGTTCTTC	CASSLTYEQFF
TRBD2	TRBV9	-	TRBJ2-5	TGTGCCAGCAGCGTTAGCGGGTCTGCAGAGACCCAGTACTTC	CASSVSGSAETQYF
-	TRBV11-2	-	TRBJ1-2	TGTGCCAGCAGCTCCCCTAAGAAGTCGGACTATGGCTACACCTTC	CASSSPKKSDYGYTF
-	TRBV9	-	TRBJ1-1	TGTGCCAGCAGCGTAGATCCAGGACAGCCGATGTACACTGAAGCTTTCTTT	CASSVDPGQPMYTEAFF
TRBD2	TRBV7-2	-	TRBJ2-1	TGTGCCAGCAGCTTAGATAGCGGGGTTCAGTTCTTC	CASSLDSGVQFF
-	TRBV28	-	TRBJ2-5	TGTGCCAGCAGTCCCAGGGTGTGGCAAGAGACCCAGTACTTC	CASSPRVWQETQYF
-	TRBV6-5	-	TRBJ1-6	TGTGCCAGCAGTTACATTAGAACCTATAATTCACCCCTCCACTTT	CASSYIRTYNSPLHF
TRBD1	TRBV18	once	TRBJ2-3	TGTGCCAGCTCACCAAAGATTTCGGGACAGGGTACAGATACGCAGTATTTT	CASSPKISGQGTDTQYF
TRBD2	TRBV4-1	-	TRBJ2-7	TGCGCCAGCAGTCAAACGACTAGCGGAACAACCTACGAGCAGTACTTC	CASSQTTSGTTYEQYF
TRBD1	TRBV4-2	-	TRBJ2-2	TGTGCCAGCAGCCAGCGGTCAGGGGGCGACACCGGGGAGCTGTTTTTT	CASSQRSGGDTGELFF
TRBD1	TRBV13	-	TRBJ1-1	TGTGCCAGCAGGACAGGGGCGAACACTGAAGCTTTCTTT	CASRTGANTEAFF
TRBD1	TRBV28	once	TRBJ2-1	TGTGCCAGCAGTTTTTCAGTTCCGGGACAGGGTCGCAATGAGCAGTTCTTC	CASSFSVPGQGRNEQFF
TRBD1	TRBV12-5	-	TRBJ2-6	TGTGCTAGTGGTTTGGGACAGGGTTCTGGGGCCAACGTCCTGACTTTC	CASGLGQGSGANVLTF
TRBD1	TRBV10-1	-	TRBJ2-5	TGCGCCAGCAGTGAGGGACAGGACACGGAGACCCAGTACTTC	CASSEGQDTETQYF
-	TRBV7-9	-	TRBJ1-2	TGTGCCAGCAGCTTAAATCAGGGGACCTATGGCTACACCTTC	CASSLNQGTYGYTF
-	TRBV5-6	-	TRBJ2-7	TGTGCCAGCAGCTTGGCCAAGATGGGGTCCTACGAGCAGTACTTC	CASSLAKMGSYEQYF
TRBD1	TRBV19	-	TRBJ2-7	TGTGCCAGACTAACAGGGGACGCTACCCCTTACTACGAGCAGTACTTC	CARLTGDATPYYEQYF
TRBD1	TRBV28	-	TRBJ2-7	TGTGCCAGCAGCAGTTTTTGGGGGACAGAAAATTCCTACGAGCAGTACTTC	CASSSFWGTENSYEQYF
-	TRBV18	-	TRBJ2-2	TGTGCCAGCTCACCAAGCGGCTCCGGGGAGCTGTTTTTT	CASSPSGSGELFF
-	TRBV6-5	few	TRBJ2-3	TGTGCCACCCGAAAACTAGGCACAGATACGCAGTATTTT	CATRKLGTDTQYF
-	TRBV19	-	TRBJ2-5	TGTGCCAGTAGTTTGAGGGGGCGGGAACAAGAGACCCAGTACTTC	CASSLRGREQETQYF
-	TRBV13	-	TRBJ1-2	TGTGCCAGCAGCGAACGACGCGGGACGGACCGAATTGGCTACACCTTC	CASSERRGTDRIGYTF
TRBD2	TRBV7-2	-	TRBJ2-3	TGTGCCAGCAGCTCCACCGCCGGACTAGCGGGGGGCATCACAGATACGCAGTATTTT	CASSSTAGLAGGITDTQYF
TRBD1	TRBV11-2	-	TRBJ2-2	TGTGCCAGCAGCCTCCTTCGGACAGGCCCAGGGACCGGGGAGCTGTTTTTT	CASSLLRTGPGTGELFF
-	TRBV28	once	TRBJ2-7	TGTGCCAGCAGTTTCTTCATCTCTTTAAGGACCGCCACCTACGAGCAGTACTTC	CASSFFISLRTATYEQYF
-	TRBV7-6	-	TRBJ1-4	TGTGCCAGCAGCTTACCTCAGCCTGAAAAACTGTTTTTT	CASSLPQPEKLFF
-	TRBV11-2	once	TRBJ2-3	TGTGCCAGCAGCCTCGAGAGACTTAGCACAGATACGCAGTATTTT	CASSLERLSTDTQYF
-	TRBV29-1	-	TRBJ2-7	TGCAGCGTTGAAATGTCGGGACAAGGCCAAGGCGAGCAGTACTTC	CSVEMSGQGQGEQYF
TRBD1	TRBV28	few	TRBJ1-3	TGTGCCAGCAGCATAGGGGGGGACAGTCTTGGAAACACCATATATTTT	CASSIGGDSLGNTIYF
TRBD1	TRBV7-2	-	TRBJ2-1	TGTGCCAGCAGCTTTAGTGGGGGACAGCCGTTCTTC	CASSFSGGQPFF
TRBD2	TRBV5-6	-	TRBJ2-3	TGTGCCAGCAGCACGGGCGGGGGGATAACAGATACGCAGTATTTT	CASSTGGGITDTQYF
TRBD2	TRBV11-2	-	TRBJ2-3	TGTGCCAGCAGTTCCATCCCCCCAGGAGCGGGGGGCACAGATACGCAGTATTTT	CASSSIPPGAGGTDTQYF
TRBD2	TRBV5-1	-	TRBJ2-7	TGCGCCACCCGACCCCCGAACAGGATAGCGGGTTACGAGCAGTACTTC	CATRPPNRIAGYEQYF
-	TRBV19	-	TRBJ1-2	TGTGCCAGTAGTATACTTGGCACTAACTATGGCTACACCTTC	CASSILGTNYGYTF
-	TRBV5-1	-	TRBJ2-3	TGCGCCAGCAGCTTAGGGGGAGGGAGCACAGATACGCAGTATTTT	CASSLGGGSTDTQYF
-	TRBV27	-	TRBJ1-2	TGTGCCAGCAGCCCCGGGCTGACAGCAAGAAATGGCTACACCTTC	CASSPGLTARNGYTF
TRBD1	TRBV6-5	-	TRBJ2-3	TGTGCCAGCAGTTACTCAGGGGGCAGTGATACGCAGTATTTT	CASSYSGGSDTQYF
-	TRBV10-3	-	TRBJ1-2	TGTGCCATCAGTGAGGCCACGTATGGCTACACCTTC	CAISEATYGYTF
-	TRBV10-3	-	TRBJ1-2	TGTGCCATCAGTGGCTGGGGGGGGCGCGATGGCTACACCTTC	CAISGWGGRDGYTF
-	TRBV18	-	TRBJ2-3	TGTGCCAGCTCACCAGCTTCCACCCACACAGATACGCAGTATTTT	CASSPASTHTDTQYF
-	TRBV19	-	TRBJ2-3	TGTGCCAGTAGTATAACAGGAACTGATCCAGATACGCAGTATTTT	CASSITGTDPDTQYF
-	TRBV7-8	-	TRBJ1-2	TGTGCCAGCAGCCTAAACTCTAACTATGGCTACACCTTC	CASSLNSNYGYTF
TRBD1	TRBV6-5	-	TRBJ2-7	TGTGCCAGCAGTTCCCGCCGGGACAGGGACTACGAGCAGTACTTC	CASSSRRDRDYEQYF
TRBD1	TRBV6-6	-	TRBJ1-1	TGTGCCAGCCAACTCGGGACAGGGGGGGACACTGAAGCTTTCTTT	CASQLGTGGDTEAFF
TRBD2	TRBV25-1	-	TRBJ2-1	TGTGCCAGCAGTGTGCCTAGCGGGAGGGCCCAGGATGAGCAGTTCTTC	CASSVPSGRAQDEQFF